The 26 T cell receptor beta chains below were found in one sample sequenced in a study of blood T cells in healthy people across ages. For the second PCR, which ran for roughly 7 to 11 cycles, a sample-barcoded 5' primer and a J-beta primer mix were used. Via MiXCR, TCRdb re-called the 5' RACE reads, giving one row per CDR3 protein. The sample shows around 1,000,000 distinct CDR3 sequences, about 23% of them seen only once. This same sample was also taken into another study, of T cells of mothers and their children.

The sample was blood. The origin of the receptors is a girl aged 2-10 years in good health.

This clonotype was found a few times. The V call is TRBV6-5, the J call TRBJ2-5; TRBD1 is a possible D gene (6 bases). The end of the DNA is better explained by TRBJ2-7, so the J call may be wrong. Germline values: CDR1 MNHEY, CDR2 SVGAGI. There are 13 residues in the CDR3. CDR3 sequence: CASSHNRAYEQYF. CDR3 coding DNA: TGTGCCAGCAGCCACAACAGGGCCTACGAGCAGTACTTC.

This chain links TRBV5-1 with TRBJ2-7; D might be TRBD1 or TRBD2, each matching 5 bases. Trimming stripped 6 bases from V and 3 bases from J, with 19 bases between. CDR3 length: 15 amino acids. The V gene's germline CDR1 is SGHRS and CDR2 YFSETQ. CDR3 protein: CASTQGDSLLYEQYF. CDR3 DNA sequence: TGCGCCAGCACCCAGGGAGACAGCCTTCTCTACGAGCAGTACTTC. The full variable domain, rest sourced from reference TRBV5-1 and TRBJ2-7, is KAGVTQTPRYLIKTRGQQVTLSCSPISGHRSVSWYQQTPGQGLQFLFEYFSETQRNKGNFPGRFSGRQFSNSRSEMNVSTLELGDSALYLCASTQGDSLLYEQYFGPGTRLTVT.

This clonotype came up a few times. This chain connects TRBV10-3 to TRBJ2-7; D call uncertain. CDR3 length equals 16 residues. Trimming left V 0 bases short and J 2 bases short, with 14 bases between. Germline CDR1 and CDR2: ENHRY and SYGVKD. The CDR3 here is CAISESLADEPYEQYF. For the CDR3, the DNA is TGTGCCATCAGTGAGTCGTTGGCCGACGAGCCCTACGAGCAGTACTTC.

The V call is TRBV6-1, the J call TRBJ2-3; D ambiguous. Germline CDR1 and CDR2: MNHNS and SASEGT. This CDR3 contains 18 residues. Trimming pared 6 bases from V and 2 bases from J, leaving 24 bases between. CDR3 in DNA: TGTGCCAGCAGAACTCACCCGATAGGGTGGGATTACACAGATACGCAGTATTTT. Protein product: CASRTHPIGWDYTDTQYF.

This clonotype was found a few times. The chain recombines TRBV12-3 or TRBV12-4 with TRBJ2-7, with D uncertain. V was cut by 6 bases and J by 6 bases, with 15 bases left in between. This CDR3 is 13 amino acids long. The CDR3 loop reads CASRPRPGGEQYF. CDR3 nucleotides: TGTGCCAGCAGACCGAGGCCCGGCGGCGAGCAGTACTTC.

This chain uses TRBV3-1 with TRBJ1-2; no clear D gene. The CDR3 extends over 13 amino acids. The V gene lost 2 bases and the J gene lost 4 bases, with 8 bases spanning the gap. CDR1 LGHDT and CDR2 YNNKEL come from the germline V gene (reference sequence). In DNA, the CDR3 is TGTGCCAGCAGCCAAAGTTGTTGCTATGGCTACACCTTC. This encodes CASSQSCCYGYTF.

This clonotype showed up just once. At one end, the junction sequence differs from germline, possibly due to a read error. The CDR3 region is CTSSLQGGYTYEQCF. CDR3 bases: TGTACCAGCAGCCTCCAGGGAGGTTACACCTACGAGCAGTGCTTC. The rearrangement joins TRBV7-2 to TRBJ2-7; perhaps TRBD2 as D (6 bases). The CDR3 has 15 residues. Germline-derived CDR1 and CDR2 are SGHTA and FQGNSA. The variable domain in full, completed from reference TRBV7-2 and TRBJ2-7, reads GAGVSQSPSNKVTEKGKDVELRCDPISGHTALYWYRQSLGQGLEFLIYFQGNSAPDKSGLPSDRFSAERTGGSVSTLTIQRTQQEDSAVYLCTSSLQGGYTYEQCFGPGTRLTVT.

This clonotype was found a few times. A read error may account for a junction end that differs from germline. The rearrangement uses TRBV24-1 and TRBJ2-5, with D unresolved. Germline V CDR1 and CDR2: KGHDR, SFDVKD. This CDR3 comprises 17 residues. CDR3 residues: CATSGHFRASDQETQCF. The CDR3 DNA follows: TGTGCCACCAGTGGCCATTTCCGGGCCAGTGACCAAGAGACCCAGTGCTTC.

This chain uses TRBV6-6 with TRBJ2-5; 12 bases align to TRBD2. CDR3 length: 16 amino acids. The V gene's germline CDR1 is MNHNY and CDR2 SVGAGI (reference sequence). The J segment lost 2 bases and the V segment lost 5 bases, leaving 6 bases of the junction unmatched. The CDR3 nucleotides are TGTGCCAGCAGTACGACTAGCGGGAGAGAGCAAGAGACCCAGTACTTC. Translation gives CASSTTSGREQETQYF.

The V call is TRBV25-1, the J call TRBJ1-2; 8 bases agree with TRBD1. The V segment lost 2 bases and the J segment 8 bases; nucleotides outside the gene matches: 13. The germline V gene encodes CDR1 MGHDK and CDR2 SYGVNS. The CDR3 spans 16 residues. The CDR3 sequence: CASSEAPGQGARGYTF. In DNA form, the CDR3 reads TGTGCCAGCAGTGAAGCACCGGGGCAGGGGGCGCGGGGCTACACCTTC.

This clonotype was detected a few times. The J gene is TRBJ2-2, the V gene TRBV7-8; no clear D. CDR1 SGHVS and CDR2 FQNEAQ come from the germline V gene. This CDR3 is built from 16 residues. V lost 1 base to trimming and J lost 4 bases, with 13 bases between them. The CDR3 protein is CASSLGMWVGTGELFF. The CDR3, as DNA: TGTGCCAGCAGCTTAGGAATGTGGGTAGGCACCGGGGAGCTGTTTTTT.

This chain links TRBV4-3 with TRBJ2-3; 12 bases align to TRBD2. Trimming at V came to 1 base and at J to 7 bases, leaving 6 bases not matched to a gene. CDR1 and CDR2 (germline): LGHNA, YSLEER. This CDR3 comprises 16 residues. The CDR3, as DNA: TGCGCCAGCAGCCAAGGACTAGCGGGGGCCTTTAATACGCAGTATTTT. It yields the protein CASSQGLAGAFNTQYF.

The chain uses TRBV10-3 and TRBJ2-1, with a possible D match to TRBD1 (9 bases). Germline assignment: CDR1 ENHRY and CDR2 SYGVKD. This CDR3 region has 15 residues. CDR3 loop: CDGGDREYQYNEQFF. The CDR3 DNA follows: TGTGACGGGGGGGACAGGGAATATCAATACAATGAGCAGTTCTTC.

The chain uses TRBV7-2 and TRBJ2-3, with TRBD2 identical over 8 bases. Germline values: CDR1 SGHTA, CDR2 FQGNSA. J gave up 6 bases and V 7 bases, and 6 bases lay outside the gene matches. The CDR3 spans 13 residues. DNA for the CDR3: TGTGCCAGCACGAATAGCGGGGACGATACGCAGTATTTT. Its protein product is CASTNSGDDTQYF.

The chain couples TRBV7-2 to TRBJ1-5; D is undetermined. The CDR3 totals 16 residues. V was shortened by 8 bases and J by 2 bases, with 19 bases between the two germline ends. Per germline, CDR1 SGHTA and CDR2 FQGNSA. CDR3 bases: TGTGCCAGCGGATTTTCACCGGGTTGGGGCAATCAGCCCCAGCATTTT. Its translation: CASGFSPGWGNQPQHF.

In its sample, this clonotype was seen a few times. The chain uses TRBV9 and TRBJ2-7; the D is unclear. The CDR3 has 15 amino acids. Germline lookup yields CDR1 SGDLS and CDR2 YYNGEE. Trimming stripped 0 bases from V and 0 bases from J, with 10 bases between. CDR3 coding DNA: TGTGCCAGCAGCGTAGAACCGGGTGCCTCCTACGAGCAGTACTTC. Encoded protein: CASSVEPGASYEQYF.

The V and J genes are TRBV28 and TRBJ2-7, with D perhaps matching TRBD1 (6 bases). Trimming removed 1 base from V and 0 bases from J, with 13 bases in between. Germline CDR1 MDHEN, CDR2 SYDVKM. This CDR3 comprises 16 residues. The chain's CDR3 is CASSLSRGTVSYEQYF. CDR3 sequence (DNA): TGTGCCAGCAGTTTATCCAGGGGCACCGTCTCCTACGAGCAGTACTTC. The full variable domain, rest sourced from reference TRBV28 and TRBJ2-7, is DVKVTQSSRYLVKRTGEKVFLECVQDMDHENMFWYRQDPGLGLRLIYFSYDVKMKEKGDIPEGYSVSREKKERFSLILESASTNQTSMYLCASSLSRGTVSYEQYFGPGTRLTVT.

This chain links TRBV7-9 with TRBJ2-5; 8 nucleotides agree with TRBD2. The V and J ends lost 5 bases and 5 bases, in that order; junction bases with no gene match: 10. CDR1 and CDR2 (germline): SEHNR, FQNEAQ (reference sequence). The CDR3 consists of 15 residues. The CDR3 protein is CASSTGTRSRETQYF. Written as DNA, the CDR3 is TGTGCCAGCAGCACCGGGACTAGGTCTCGGGAGACCCAGTACTTC. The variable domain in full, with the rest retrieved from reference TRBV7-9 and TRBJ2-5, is DTGVSQNPRHKITKRGQNVTFRCDPISEHNRLYWYRQTLGQGPEFLTYFQNEAQLEKSRLLSDRFSAERPKGSFSTLEIQRTEQGDSAMYLCASSTGTRSRETQYFGPGTRLLVL.

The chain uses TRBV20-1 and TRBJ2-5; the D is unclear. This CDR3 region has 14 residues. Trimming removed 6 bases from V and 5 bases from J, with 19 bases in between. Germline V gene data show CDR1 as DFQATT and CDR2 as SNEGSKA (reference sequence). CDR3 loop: CSAISSGKFETQYF. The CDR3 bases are TGCAGTGCGATTAGTTCTGGGAAATTTGAGACCCAGTACTTC.

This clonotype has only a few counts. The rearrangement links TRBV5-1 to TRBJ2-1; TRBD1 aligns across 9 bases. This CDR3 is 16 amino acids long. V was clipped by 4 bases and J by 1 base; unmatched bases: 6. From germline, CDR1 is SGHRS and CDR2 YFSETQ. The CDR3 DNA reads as TGCGCCAGCAGCAACCCCGGGACAGGGTCCTACAATGAGCAGTTCTTC. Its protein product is CASSNPGTGSYNEQFF.

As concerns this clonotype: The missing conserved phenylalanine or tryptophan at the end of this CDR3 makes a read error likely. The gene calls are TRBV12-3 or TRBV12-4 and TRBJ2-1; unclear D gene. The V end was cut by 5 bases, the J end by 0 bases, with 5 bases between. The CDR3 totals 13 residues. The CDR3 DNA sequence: TGTGCCAGCAGTCTTAGCTCCTACAATGAGCAGTTCCTC. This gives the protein CASSLSSYNEQFL.

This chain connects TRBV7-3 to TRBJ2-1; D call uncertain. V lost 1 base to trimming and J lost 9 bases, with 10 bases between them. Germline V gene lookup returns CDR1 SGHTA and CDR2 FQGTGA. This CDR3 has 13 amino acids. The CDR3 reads CASSLKWEGEQFF. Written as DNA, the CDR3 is TGTGCCAGCAGCTTAAAGTGGGAAGGTGAGCAGTTCTTC.

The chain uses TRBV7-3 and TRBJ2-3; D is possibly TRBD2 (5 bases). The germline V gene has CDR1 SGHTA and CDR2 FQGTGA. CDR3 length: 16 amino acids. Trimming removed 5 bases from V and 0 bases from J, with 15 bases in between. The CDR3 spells CASSHLSSRSTDTQYF. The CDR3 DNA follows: TGTGCCAGCAGCCACCTGTCTAGCAGGAGCACAGATACGCAGTATTTT.

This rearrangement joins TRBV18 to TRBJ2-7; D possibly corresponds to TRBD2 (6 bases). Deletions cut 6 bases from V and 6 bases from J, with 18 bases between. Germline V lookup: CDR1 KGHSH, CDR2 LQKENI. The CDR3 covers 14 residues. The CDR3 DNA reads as TGTGCCAGCTCGGGCTGGGGGGACCGCGGCGAGCAGTACTTC. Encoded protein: CASSGWGDRGEQYF.

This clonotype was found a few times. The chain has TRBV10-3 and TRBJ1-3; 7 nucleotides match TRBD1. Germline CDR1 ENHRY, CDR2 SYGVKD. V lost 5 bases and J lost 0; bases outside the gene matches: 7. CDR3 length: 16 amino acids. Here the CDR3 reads CAISNRGKNSGNTIYF. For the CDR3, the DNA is TGTGCCATCAGTAACAGGGGAAAAAACTCTGGAAACACCATATATTTT.

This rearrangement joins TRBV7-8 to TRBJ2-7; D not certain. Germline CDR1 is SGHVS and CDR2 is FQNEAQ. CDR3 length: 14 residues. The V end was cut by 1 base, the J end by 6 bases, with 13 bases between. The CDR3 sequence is CASSLESVDGEQYF. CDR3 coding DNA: TGTGCCAGCAGCTTAGAGTCGGTTGACGGCGAGCAGTACTTC.